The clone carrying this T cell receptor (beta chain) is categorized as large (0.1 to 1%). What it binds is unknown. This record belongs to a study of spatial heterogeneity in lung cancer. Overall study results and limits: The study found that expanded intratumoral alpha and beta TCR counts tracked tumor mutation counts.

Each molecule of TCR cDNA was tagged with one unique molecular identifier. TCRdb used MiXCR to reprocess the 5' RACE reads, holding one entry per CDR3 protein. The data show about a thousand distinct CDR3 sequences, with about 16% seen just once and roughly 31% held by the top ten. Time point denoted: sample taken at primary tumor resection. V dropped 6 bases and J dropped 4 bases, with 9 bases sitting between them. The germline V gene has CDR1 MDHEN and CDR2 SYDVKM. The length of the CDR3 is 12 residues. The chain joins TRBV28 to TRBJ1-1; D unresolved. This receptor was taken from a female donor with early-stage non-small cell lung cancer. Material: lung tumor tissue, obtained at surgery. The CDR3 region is CASRGTGTEAFF. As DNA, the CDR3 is TGTGCCAGCAGGGGAACGGGCACTGAAGCTTTCTTT.